This T cell receptor (beta chain) was observed in a study of T cell responses to AZD1222 COVID-19 vaccine. Across the whole study: Second doses that came at about 4 or about 12 weeks were put together.

V was clipped by 0 bases and J by 12 bases, with 10 bases between them. Germline V gene sequence: CDR1 SGHRS, CDR2 YFSETQ. This CDR3 region has 12 residues. Method: immunoSEQ multiplex PCR; TCRdb's copy keeps in-frame clones and lacks some. The repertoire has about 130,000 clones, approximately 93% of them found once; the top ten carry about 0.91%. The rearrangement uses TRBV5-1 and TRBJ2-1; D gene unclear. The sequence came from an adult in good health. Sequencing was performed on peripheral blood, taken on day 0 of AZD1222 vaccination. CDR3 nucleotides: TGCGCCAGCAGCTTGGGGTGGGAAGTGCAGTTCTTC. Translating gives CASSLGWEVQFF.